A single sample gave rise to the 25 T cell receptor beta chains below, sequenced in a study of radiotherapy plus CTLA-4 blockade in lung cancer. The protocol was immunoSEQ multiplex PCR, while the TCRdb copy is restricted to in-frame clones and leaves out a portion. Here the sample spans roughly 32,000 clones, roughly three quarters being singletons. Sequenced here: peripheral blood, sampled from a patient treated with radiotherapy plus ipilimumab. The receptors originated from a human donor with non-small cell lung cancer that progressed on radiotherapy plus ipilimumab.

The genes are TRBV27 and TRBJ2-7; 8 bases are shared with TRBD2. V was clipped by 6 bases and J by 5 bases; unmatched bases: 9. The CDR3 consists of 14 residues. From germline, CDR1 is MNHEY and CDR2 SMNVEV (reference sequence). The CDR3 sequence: CASSPLAGGNEQYF. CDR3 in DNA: TGTGCCAGCAGCCCCCTCGCGGGAGGAAACGAGCAGTACTTC.

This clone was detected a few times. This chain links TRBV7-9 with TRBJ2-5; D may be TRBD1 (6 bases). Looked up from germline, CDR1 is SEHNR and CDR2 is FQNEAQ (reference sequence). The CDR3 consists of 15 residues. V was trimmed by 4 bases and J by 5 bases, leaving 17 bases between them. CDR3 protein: CASSSSQGLGETQYF. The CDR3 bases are TGTGCCAGCAGCTCTTCACAGGGTCTTGGGGAGACCCAGTACTTC.

The CDR3 is CASSSTRQGAHGYTF. Here the CDR3 DNA reads TGTGCCAGCAGCTCCACACGGCAGGGGGCACATGGCTACACCTTC. This chain uses TRBV7-9 with TRBJ1-2, with 8 bases matching TRBD1. The CDR3 covers 15 residues. The ends lost 4 bases at V and 6 bases at J; junction bases unmatched: 10. Germline CDR1 SEHNR, CDR2 FQNEAQ (reference sequence).

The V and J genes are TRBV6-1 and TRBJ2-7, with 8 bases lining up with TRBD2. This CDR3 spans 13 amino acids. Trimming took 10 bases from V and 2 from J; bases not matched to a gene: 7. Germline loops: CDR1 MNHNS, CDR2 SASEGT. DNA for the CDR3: TGTGCCATCAGCGGGGGAGGGCCCTACGAGCAGTACTTC. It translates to CAISGGGPYEQYF.

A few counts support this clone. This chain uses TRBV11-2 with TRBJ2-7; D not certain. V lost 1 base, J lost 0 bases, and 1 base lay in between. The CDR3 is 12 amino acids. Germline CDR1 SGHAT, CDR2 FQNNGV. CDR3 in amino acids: CASSLASYEQYF. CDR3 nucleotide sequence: TGTGCCAGCAGCTTAGCCTCCTACGAGCAGTACTTC.

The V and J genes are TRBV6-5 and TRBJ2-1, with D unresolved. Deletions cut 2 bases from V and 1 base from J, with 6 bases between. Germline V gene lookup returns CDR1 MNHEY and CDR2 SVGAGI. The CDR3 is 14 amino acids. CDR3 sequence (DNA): TGTGCCAGCAGTTACGGGATTTCCTACAATGAGCAGTTCTTC. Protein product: CASSYGISYNEQFF.

CDR3 sequence: CASSEFTGYYEQYF. DNA of the CDR3: TGTGCCAGCAGCGAATTTACAGGGTACTACGAGCAGTACTTC. The rearrangement joins TRBV6-5 to TRBJ2-7; tentative D call: TRBD1 (6 bases). The length of the CDR3 is 14 residues. V dropped 6 bases and J dropped 3 bases, with 15 bases sitting between them. From germline, CDR1 is MNHEY and CDR2 SVGAGI.

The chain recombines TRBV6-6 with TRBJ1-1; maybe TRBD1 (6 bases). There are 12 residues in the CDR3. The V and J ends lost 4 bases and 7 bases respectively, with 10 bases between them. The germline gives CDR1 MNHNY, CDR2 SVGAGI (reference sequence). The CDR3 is CASSFTGYEAFF. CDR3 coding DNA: TGTGCCAGCAGTTTTACAGGGTATGAAGCTTTCTTT.

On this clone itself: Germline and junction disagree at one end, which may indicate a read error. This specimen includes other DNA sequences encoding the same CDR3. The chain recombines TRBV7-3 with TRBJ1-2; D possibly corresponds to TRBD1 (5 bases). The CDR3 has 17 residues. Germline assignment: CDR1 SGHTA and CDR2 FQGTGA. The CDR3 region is CASSLGSSSREVYGYTF. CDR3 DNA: TGTGCCAGCAGCTTAGGAAGTTCAAGCAGGGAGGTCTATGGCTATACCTTC.

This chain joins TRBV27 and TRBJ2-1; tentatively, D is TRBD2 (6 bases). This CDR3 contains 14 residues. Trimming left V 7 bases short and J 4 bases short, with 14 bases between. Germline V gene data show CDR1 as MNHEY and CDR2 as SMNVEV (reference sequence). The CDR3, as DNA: TGTGCCAGCAATTGGGGGGTGGGATACAATGAGCAGTTCTTC. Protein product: CASNWGVGYNEQFF.

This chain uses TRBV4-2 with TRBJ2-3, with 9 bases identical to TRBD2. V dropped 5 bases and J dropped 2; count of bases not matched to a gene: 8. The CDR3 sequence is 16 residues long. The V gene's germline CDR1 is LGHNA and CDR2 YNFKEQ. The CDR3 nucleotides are TGTGCCAGCAGCACCCGACTAGCGGAGTCCACAGATACGCAGTATTTT. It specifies CASSTRLAESTDTQYF.

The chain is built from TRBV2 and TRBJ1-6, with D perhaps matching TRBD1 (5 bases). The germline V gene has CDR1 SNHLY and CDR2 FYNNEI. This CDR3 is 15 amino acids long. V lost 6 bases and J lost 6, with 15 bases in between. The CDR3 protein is CASRTGTAPNSPLHF. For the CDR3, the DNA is TGTGCCAGCAGGACCGGGACGGCTCCTAATTCACCCCTCCACTTT.

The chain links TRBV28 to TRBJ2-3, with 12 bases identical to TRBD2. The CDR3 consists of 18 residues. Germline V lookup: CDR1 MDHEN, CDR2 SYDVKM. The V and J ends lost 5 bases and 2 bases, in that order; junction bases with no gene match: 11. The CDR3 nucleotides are TGTGCCAGCAGTCCCCTCCAGACTAGCGGGGGACCCACAGATACGCAGTATTTT. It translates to CASSPLQTSGGPTDTQYF.

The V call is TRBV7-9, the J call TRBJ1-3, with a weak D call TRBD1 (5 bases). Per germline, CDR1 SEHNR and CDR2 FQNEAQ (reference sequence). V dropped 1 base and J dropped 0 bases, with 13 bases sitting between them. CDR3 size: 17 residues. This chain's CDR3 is CASSLGPATASGNTIYF. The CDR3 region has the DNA TGTGCCAGCAGCTTAGGGCCGGCGACAGCCTCTGGAAACACCATATATTTT. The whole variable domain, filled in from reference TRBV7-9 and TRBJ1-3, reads DTGVSQNPRHKITKRGQNVTFRCDPISEHNRLYWYRQTLGQGPEFLTYFQNEAQLEKSRLLSDRFSAERPKGSFSTLEIQRTEQGDSAMYLCASSLGPATASGNTIYFGEGSWLTVV.

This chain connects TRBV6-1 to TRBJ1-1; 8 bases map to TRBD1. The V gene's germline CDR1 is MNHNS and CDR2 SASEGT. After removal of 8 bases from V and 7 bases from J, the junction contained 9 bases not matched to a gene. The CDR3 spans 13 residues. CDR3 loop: CASRTGQRGEAFF. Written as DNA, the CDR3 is TGTGCCAGCCGGACAGGGCAAAGGGGTGAAGCTTTCTTT.

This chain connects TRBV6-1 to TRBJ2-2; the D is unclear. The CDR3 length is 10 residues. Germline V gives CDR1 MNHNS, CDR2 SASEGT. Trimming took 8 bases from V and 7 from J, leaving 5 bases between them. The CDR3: CASGDGELFF. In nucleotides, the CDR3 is TGTGCCAGCGGGGACGGGGAGCTGTTTTTT.

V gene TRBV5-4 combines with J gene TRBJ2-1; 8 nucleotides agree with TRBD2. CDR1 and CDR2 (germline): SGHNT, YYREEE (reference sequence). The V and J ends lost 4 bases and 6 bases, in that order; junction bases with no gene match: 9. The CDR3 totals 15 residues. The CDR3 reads CASSTSGRVVNEQFF. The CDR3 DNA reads TGTGCCAGCAGCACCAGCGGGAGAGTAGTCAATGAGCAGTTCTTC.

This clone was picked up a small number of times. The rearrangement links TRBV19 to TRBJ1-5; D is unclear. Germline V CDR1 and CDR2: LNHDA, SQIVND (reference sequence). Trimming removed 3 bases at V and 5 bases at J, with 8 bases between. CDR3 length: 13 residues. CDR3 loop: CASSMMRDQPQHF. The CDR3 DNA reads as TGTGCCAGTAGTATGATGAGGGATCAGCCCCAGCATTTT.

CDR3 DNA: TGTGCCAGTAGTATTTCAGCGGGTTACTCCTACGAGCAGTACTTC. It translates to CASSISAGYSYEQYF. V gene TRBV19 combines with J gene TRBJ2-7; a possible D gene is TRBD2 (6 bases). CDR3 length: 15 residues. Looked up from germline, CDR1 is LNHDA and CDR2 is SQIVND (reference sequence). With 3 bases removed from V and 0 bases from J, the gap between germline ends came to 12 bases.

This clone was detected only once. The CDR3 nucleotides read TGTGCCAGCAGCTCCTCCGGGACAGCCATTGAAAAACTGTTTTTT. It specifies CASSSSGTAIEKLFF. This chain joins TRBV7-2 and TRBJ1-4; 7 bases agree with TRBD1. V lost 4 bases, J lost 7 bases, and 9 bases stayed unmatched. This CDR3 is 15 amino acids long. CDR1 is SGHTA, CDR2 FQGNSA, per germline.

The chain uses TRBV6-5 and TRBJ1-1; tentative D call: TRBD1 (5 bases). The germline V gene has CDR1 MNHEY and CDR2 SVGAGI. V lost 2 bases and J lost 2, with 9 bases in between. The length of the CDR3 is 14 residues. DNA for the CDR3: TGTGCCAGCAGTTACGTGGGGCATAACACTGAAGCTTTCTTT. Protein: CASSYVGHNTEAFF.

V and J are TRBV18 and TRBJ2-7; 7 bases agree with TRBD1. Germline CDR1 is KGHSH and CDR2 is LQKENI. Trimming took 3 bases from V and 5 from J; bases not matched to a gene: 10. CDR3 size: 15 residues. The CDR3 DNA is TGTGCCAGCTCACCGTCCCCGGTCGGGACAGACGAGCAGTACTTC. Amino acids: CASSPSPVGTDEQYF.

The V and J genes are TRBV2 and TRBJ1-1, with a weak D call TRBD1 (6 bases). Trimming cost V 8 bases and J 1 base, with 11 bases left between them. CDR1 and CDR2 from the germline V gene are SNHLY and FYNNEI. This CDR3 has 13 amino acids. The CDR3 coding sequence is TGTGCCAGCTACAGGGAGGCGAACACTGAAGCTTTCTTT. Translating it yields CASYREANTEAFF.

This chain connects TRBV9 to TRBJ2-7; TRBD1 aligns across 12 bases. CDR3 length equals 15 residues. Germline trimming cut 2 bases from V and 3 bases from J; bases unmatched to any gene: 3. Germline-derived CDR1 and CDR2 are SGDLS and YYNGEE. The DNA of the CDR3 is TGTGCCAGCAGCGTGGGGACAGGGGGCCTCTACGAGCAGTACTTC. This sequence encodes CASSVGTGGLYEQYF.

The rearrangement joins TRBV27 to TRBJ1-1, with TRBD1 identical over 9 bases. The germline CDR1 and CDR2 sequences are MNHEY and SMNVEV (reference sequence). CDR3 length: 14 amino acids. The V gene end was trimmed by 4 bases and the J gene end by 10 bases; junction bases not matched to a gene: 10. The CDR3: CASSSSGQGRGAFF. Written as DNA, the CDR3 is TGTGCCAGCAGTTCCTCCGGACAGGGGAGAGGAGCTTTCTTT.